This T cell receptor beta chain was observed in a study of beta chain features in type 1 diabetes. Study outcomes and limitations: Across all four CD4+ subsets, people with type 1 diabetes showed modestly shorter TCRB CDR3s.

With regard to this clone: Its specificity is not known.

The purity of all sorted populations exceeded 98%. The germline V gene has CDR1 SQVTM and CDR2 ANQGSEA. This CDR3 comprises 11 residues. The whole isolated RNA underwent reverse transcription, so sequencing captured expressed TCRB transcripts. Assay used: immunoSEQ multiplex PCR; TCRdb lists only in-frame clones, some missing. The sample lists a few hundred thousand clones; around 25% were seen once. The clonotype comes from a woman under 40 with type 1 diabetes. The rearrangement joins TRBV29-1 to TRBJ1-1; TRBD1 matches at 9 bases. The sample taken for sequencing was naive CD4+ T cells from blood. The CDR3 bases are TGCGGGGGACAGGGTGACACTGAAGCTTTCTTT. Translation gives CGGQGDTEAFF.